This T cell receptor (beta chain) was retrieved from a study of blood T cells in healthy people across ages. General observations from the study: Considered underestimates were the diversity estimates obtained from one million T cells.

CDR1 SNHLY and CDR2 FYNNEI come from the germline V gene. The CDR3 totals 13 residues. Next came a second PCR, run for about 7 to 12 cycles, which used a sample-barcoded 5' primer along with a J-beta primer mix. TCRdb recomputed calls from the 5' RACE reads with MiXCR, one row per CDR3 protein. The repertoire holds hundreds of thousands of distinct CDR3 sequences, with approximately 59% as singletons. As concerns this clonotype: What it recognizes is unknown. One junction end does not reproduce the germline sequence, and a read error may be involved.

The receptor was isolated from a man in his 60s in good health. The chain uses TRBV2 and TRBJ2-5, with TRBD2 matching over 9 bases. Sequenced input: blood. Here the CDR3 reads CAGRIAGVETQYF. Here the CDR3 DNA reads TGTGCCGGCAGGATAGCGGGGGTAGAGACCCAGTACTTC.